These T cell receptor beta chains were read from a single sample in a study of T cell clusters in autoimmune cytopenias. TCRdb re-called the multiplex PCR reads; one entry per CDR3 protein, DNA not given. This table holds under 7,000 distinct CDR3 sequences. These data are also associated with another study on T cell repertoires in aging, cancer and after chemotherapy.

The sample consisted of peripheral blood. Every receptor here comes from a human donor in good health. Both conserved end residues are part of each CDR3. A clone size is listed for some rows: how often the clone was seen (once, few, many), or a class if it is expanded.

>TRBV5-5|TRBJ1-3|-
CASTRDIWNSGNTIYF
>TRBV7-9|TRBJ2-3|medium-sized
CASSRIGSSTDTQYF
>TRBV27|TRBJ1-6|-
CASKAQGEGNSPLHF
>TRBV18|TRBJ2-1|-
CASSPREGYNEQFF
>TRBV18|TRBJ2-1|-
CASSPSGLAGGKNEQFF
>TRBV5-4|TRBJ2-7|medium-sized
CASNYQGSHEQYF
>TRBV6-6|TRBJ2-1|medium-sized
CASSYGAGEDEGFF
>TRBV5-4|TRBJ2-3|-
CASRDRGTDTQYF
>TRBV12-3/TRBV12-4|TRBJ1-4|-
CASRFTTNEKLFF
>TRBV15|TRBJ2-3|medium-sized
CATSREKGGDTQYF
>TRBV6-5|TRBJ2-3|medium-sized
CASRRTGRTDTQYF
>TRBV5-6|TRBJ1-4|-
CASSLRRGIGTNEKLFF
>TRBV30|TRBJ2-2|-
CAWSSTGLVGELFF
>TRBV5-1|TRBJ2-7|-
CASSSTGTSGRAQYF
>TRBV7-9|TRBJ1-2|-
CASSSHRYGYTF
>TRBV4-3|TRBJ2-1|-
CASSQARTALNEQFF
>TRBV19|TRBJ2-2|medium-sized
CAIGAGFSTGELFF
>TRBV6-1|TRBJ2-3|-
CASSKDRGLAGGLGDTQYF
>TRBV19|TRBJ2-3|-
CASSINRAGGGTDTQYF
>TRBV18|TRBJ2-3|-
CASSAGTSDTQYF
>TRBV30|TRBJ1-4|medium-sized
CACTGTSYEKLFF
>TRBV15|TRBJ1-3|-
CATSRDRGAGNTIYF
>TRBV19|TRBJ2-2|-
CASDAGGDTGELFF
>TRBV12-3/TRBV12-4|TRBJ2-2|medium-sized
CASRLTGTGGAELFF
>TRBV19|TRBJ2-7|medium-sized
CASSIWADGYEQYF
>TRBV5-1|TRBJ1-4|-
CASSPNERGSVVF
>TRBV7-2|TRBJ1-4|-
CASSLDRIGKLFF
>TRBV27|TRBJ2-7|medium-sized
CASSSPSGSHYEQYF
>TRBV7-9|TRBJ2-3|-
CASSPRDRTTDTQYF
>TRBV18|TRBJ2-1|medium-sized
CASSPKTSGSYNEQFF
>TRBV30|TRBJ1-1|-
CAWSVQGSTEAFF
>TRBV19|TRBJ1-1|medium-sized
CASSMGGPSGMNTEAFF
>TRBV27|TRBJ1-4|medium-sized
CASAWTGGQTNEKLFF
>TRBV19|TRBJ1-5|-
CASSTVAFYRSRVDSNQPQHF
>TRBV19|TRBJ2-1|medium-sized
CASSIGGRGNNEQFF
>TRBV30|TRBJ2-1|medium-sized
CAWGSGRATDEQFF
>TRBV6-6|TRBJ1-2|-
CASSYTGGQDGYTF
>TRBV13|TRBJ2-3|medium-sized
CASSLTGGPGTDTQYF
>TRBV6-6|TRBJ2-3|medium-sized
CASSYSKTSSTDTQYF
>TRBV5-6|TRBJ1-5|-
CASSRRGVEHQPQHF
>TRBV19|TRBJ1-5|-
CASSMAPDRFLNQPQHF
>TRBV10-3|TRBJ2-5|-
CAISESRGQTQYF
>TRBV19|TRBJ1-2|medium-sized
CASSILGGRGYTF
>TRBV28|TRBJ2-3|-
CASGDRDRVGYF
>TRBV5-4|TRBJ2-1|medium-sized
CASSLGQYNEQFF
>TRBV5-3|TRBJ2-7|-
CARSSTSRLSSYEQYF
>TRBV5-1|TRBJ2-2|-
CASSLGGQNTGELFF
>TRBV6-4|TRBJ2-1|-
CASSAAKAGGRDEQFF
>TRBV12-3/TRBV12-4|TRBJ1-2|-
CASSLRLGYGYTF
>TRBV5-4|TRBJ2-4|-
CASSFGSGRGPKNIQYF
>TRBV19|TRBJ1-5|medium-sized
CASSRNGTGENSNQPQHF
>TRBV7-2|TRBJ2-2|-
CARSPFTGELFF
>TRBV19|TRBJ2-1|medium-sized
CATTGTSGSGTTRNSYNEQFF
>TRBV5-3|TRBJ2-1|medium-sized
CARRPSGRAAGEQFF
>TRBV7-9|TRBJ2-5|-
CASSLAGGGETQYF
>TRBV27|TRBJ2-7|-
CAHKAPGEQYF
>TRBV12-3/TRBV12-4|TRBJ2-2|-
CASSSRGGGGNTGELFF